The 6 T cell receptor beta chains below were found in one sample sequenced in a study of T cells in Graves' hyperthyroidism and ophthalmopathy. TCR beta CDR3 sequences were amplified from RNA transcripts. The study used the HTBI primer set for a first-round RT-PCR of the TCR CDR3. MiXCR, applied by TCRdb to the multiplex PCR reads, yields one record per CDR3 protein. The sample lists a few hundred thousand distinct CDR3 sequences; about a sixth were seen once. The sequencing input was blood. These receptors all stem from a woman aged 30 to 39 with Graves' hyperthyroidism.

This clonotype was detected ten times or more. V usage is TRBV6-2 or TRBV6-3 and J usage is TRBJ2-7; possible D gene TRBD2, 5 bases. The germline CDR1 and CDR2 sequences are MNHEY and SVGEGT. The CDR3 has 16 amino acids. Trimming cost V 9 bases and J 3 bases, with 24 bases left between them. The CDR3 here is CARSSSVERSYYEQYF. DNA of the CDR3: TGTGCCAGATCCTCATCTGTTGAGCGGAGCTACTACGAGCAGTACTTC.

Only a few counts were recorded for this clonotype. This chain joins TRBV2 and TRBJ2-3, with TRBD2 matching 12 bases. This CDR3 is 18 amino acids long. V was pared by 4 bases and J by 3 bases, with 11 bases of the junction left unmatched. Germline assignment: CDR1 SNHLY and CDR2 FYNNEI. Written as DNA, the CDR3 is TGTGCCAGCAGTGGCTTCGGGGTTGGACTAGCGGGGACAGATACGCAGTATTTT. It codes for CASSGFGVGLAGTDTQYF.

Many counts were recorded for this clonotype. The rearrangement joins TRBV5-1 to TRBJ1-1; a possible D gene is TRBD1 (6 bases). CDR3 length: 14 amino acids. Germline V gene lookup returns CDR1 SGHRS and CDR2 YFSETQ. The V and J ends lost 3 bases and 5 bases respectively, with 14 bases between them. The chain's CDR3 is CASSSMDRRTEAFF. CDR3 coding DNA: TGCGCCAGCAGCTCGATGGACAGACGGACTGAAGCTTTCTTT.

This clonotype was detected many times. The CDR3 sequence: CASSRTEGYTF. For the CDR3, the DNA is TGTGCCAGCTCCAGGACGGAGGGCTACACCTTC. The rearrangement joins TRBV28 to TRBJ1-2; D not certain. Trimming pared 8 bases from V and 8 bases from J, leaving 12 bases between. In germline, CDR1 is MDHEN, CDR2 SYDVKM. The CDR3 has 11 residues.

This clonotype was observed at least ten times. V and J are TRBV7-3 and TRBJ2-1, with D possibly matching TRBD2 (6 bases). The CDR3 sequence is 15 residues long. V lost 7 bases and J 7 bases, leaving 20 bases between the germline ends. In germline, CDR1 is SGHTA, CDR2 FQGTGA. CDR3 in amino acids: CASTPLGTFWNEQFF. CDR3 coding DNA: TGTGCCAGCACCCCCCTCGGGACTTTCTGGAATGAGCAGTTCTTC.

The J gene is TRBJ2-7, the V gene TRBV7-8; a weak D match, TRBD1 (6 bases). The V and J ends lost 5 bases and 6 bases respectively, with 26 bases between them. Germline V lookup: CDR1 SGHVS, CDR2 FQNEAQ. The CDR3 runs to 17 residues. The CDR3 nucleotides are TGTGCCAGCAGCCCCCCCCAAACCGGGACAAAAGGATCCGAGCAGTACTTC. Amino acids: CASSPPQTGTKGSEQYF.